This TCR beta chain was documented in a study of T cell responses to AZD1222 COVID-19 vaccine. Whether given at about 4 or about 12 weeks, second doses were pooled. To note about this clone: The target antigen is unknown.

Broader study findings: As reported, nearly half of all spike-specific TCRs target variant regions that are unmutated. Donors were mostly white British, more females; clonal diversity possibly underestimated. Every sample of the repertoires postdated the peak T cell response.

This CDR3 is built from 14 residues. The junction had 5 bases not matched to a gene; V was cut back by 2 bases and J by 6 bases. The germline gives CDR1 SGHRS, CDR2 YFSETQ. Only in-frame clones appear in the TCRdb table, and some are missing; sequencing was by immunoSEQ multiplex PCR. The sample yields around 150,000 clones, 92% seen once. This clonotype was obtained from an adult who received the AZD1222 COVID-19 vaccine. The genes are TRBV5-1 and TRBJ1-1, with TRBD1 identical over 9 bases. The material was peripheral blood, obtained 28 days after the second AZD1222 dose. In DNA form, the CDR3 reads TGCGCCAGCAGCTTCACAGGGGGCTCCGCTGAAGCTTTCTTT. The encoded protein is CASSFTGGSAEAFF.